This is a list of T cell receptor beta chains from one sample in a study of a mutant IDH1 vaccine in newly diagnosed glioma. Produced via immunoSEQ multiplex PCR; TCRdb's table is partial and in-frame only. The repertoire includes about 60,000 clones, roughly four fifths of them detected once, and approximately 3.2% sits in the top ten. These TCRs are of unknown antigen specificity. The sample in question was PBMCs, obtained from a glioma patient whose treatment included an IDH1 peptide vaccine. These receptors all come from a woman aged 45-59 years with glioma. Both conserved end residues are part of each CDR3. The D gene is left open where the match is weak. The size field is filled for only some rows; it gives once, few, many or a size class.

size,length,J,D,V,DNA,CDR3
NA,15,TRBJ1-6,TRBD1,TRBV2,TGTGCCAGCAGTGAACAGGGGGCTTCGTTTGCACCCCTCCACTTT,CASSEQGASFAPLHF
NA,14,TRBJ2-2,NA,TRBV7-6,TGTGCCAGCAGCTCGGGAGTGGGCACCGGGGAGCTGTTTTTT,CASSSGVGTGELFF
few,14,TRBJ1-6,NA,TRBV9,TGTGCCAGCTCGGAGAGCTCCTATAATTCACCCCTCCACTTT,CASSESSYNSPLHF
NA,11,TRBJ1-1,NA,TRBV20-1,TGCAGTGCCCCAAGACAGGTCGAAGCTTTCTTT,CSAPRQVEAFF
NA,16,TRBJ1-3,NA,TRBV9,TGTGCCAGCAGCGTAGATCCGGGGACCTCTGGAAACACCATATATTTT,CASSVDPGTSGNTIYF
NA,17,TRBJ2-3,NA,TRBV7-9,TGTGCCAGCAGCTTAGGTTCTAGTTACCCAACCACAGATACGCAGTATTTT,CASSLGSSYPTTDTQYF
NA,14,TRBJ1-2,NA,TRBV5-4,TGTGCCAGCAGGTCGAGTGGGACAAACTATGGCTACACCTTC,CASRSSGTNYGYTF
once,14,TRBJ1-3,NA,TRBV6-1,TGTGCCAGCACGGACATCGTGTCTGGAAACACCATATATTTT,CASTDIVSGNTIYF
few,14,TRBJ2-5,TRBD1,TRBV7-3,TGTGCCAGCAGCCGGACAGGGGGCGAAGAGACCCAGTACTTC,CASSRTGGEETQYF
NA,16,TRBJ1-3,NA,TRBV7-2,TGTGCCAGCAGCCCCTGGGGCGGGGTCTCTGGAAACACCATATATTTT,CASSPWGGVSGNTIYF
NA,15,TRBJ1-1,NA,TRBV7-8,TGTGCCAGCAGCCCCATCCAGGCTCAGAACACTGAAGCTTTCTTT,CASSPIQAQNTEAFF
NA,17,TRBJ2-1,TRBD2,TRBV7-2,TGTGCCAGCGGCCTTCTAGCGGGGATCAGCTCCTACAATGAGCAGTTCTTC,CASGLLAGISSYNEQFF
NA,15,TRBJ1-2,NA,TRBV2,TGTGCCAGCAGTGCCTTCCGGGACGGAAAGTATGGCTACACCTTC,CASSAFRDGKYGYTF
NA,15,TRBJ2-7,NA,TRBV5-1,TGCGCCAGCAGCTTGACAGGCCTATCCTCCTACGAGCAGTACTTC,CASSLTGLSSYEQYF
NA,14,TRBJ2-1,TRBD1,TRBV5-1,TGCGCCAGCAGCCAGAGGACAGGGGAGGGTGAGCAGTTCTTC,CASSQRTGEGEQFF
once,16,TRBJ2-7,TRBD1,TRBV27,TGTGCCAGCAGTTTACCTCGAGGGACAGGGGGGCGAGAGCAGTACTTC,CASSLPRGTGGREQYF
once,16,TRBJ2-2,NA,TRBV6-6,TGTGCCAGCACCCAAACCCAAGACGAGAACACCGGGGAGCTGTTTTTT,CASTQTQDENTGELFF
NA,12,TRBJ1-1,NA,TRBV7-9,TGTGCCAGCAGTCCCCAGGGACGAGAAGCTTTCTTT,CASSPQGREAFF
NA,13,TRBJ1-2,NA,TRBV10-3,TGTGCCATCGCAACGGCAGGGGCTAATGGCTACACCTTC,CAIATAGANGYTF
few,12,TRBJ1-2,NA,TRBV19,TGTGCCAGTAGTATCGCAAACTATGGCTACACCTTC,CASSIANYGYTF
NA,11,TRBJ1-1,NA,TRBV30,TGTGCCTGGAGTGTTTCGGCTGAAGCTTTCTTT,CAWSVSAEAFF
NA,14,TRBJ2-5,TRBD1,TRBV6-5,TGTGCCAGCAGTCGGGACAGGGCGAGGGAGACCCAGTACTTC,CASSRDRARETQYF
NA,16,TRBJ2-2,TRBD1,TRBV2,TGTGCCAGCAGAGAGACAGGGGCATTGAACACCGGGGAGCTGTTTTTT,CASRETGALNTGELFF
NA,13,TRBJ2-7,NA,TRBV9,TGTGCCAGCAGCGTAGACGGGGGAAGCGAGCAGTACTTC,CASSVDGGSEQYF
NA,15,TRBJ2-5,TRBD2,TRBV4-2,TGTGCCAGCAGCCCCGGCGGGGGGCTTCAAGAGACCCAGTACTTC,CASSPGGGLQETQYF
NA,19,TRBJ1-4,NA,TRBV23-1,TGCGCCAGCAGTCTCCTCCGTGGGGACGGGAGAGCAACTAATGAAAAACTGTTTTTT,CASSLLRGDGRATNEKLFF
once,13,TRBJ1-1,NA,TRBV18,TGTGCCAGCCTAGAAGGAGCGAACACTGAAGCTTTCTTT,CASLEGANTEAFF
few,16,TRBJ1-6,NA,TRBV6-1,TGTGCCAGCAGTGGCGGGGGGGCCTCTTATAATTCACCCCTCCACTTT,CASSGGGASYNSPLHF
once,17,TRBJ2-3,TRBD2,TRBV11-2,TGTGCCAGCAGCGTCGGGACTAGCGGGGGCCGCACAGATACGCAGTATTTT,CASSVGTSGGRTDTQYF
once,15,TRBJ1-1,NA,TRBV6-1,TGTGCCAGCAGTGAAAGTCACACTTTGAACACTGAAGCTTTCTTT,CASSESHTLNTEAFF
NA,16,TRBJ1-5,NA,TRBV10-2,TGCGCCAGCAGTGAGTCCGACCGATTGGGAAATCAGCCCCAGCATTTT,CASSESDRLGNQPQHF
NA,13,TRBJ1-3,NA,TRBV29-1,TGCAGCGTTGGATCGGGGAGTGGAAACACCATATATTTT,CSVGSGSGNTIYF
NA,14,TRBJ2-1,TRBD2,TRBV5-1,TGCGCCAGCAGCCGCGGGGGGGCCGACAATGAGCAGTTCTTC,CASSRGGADNEQFF
NA,13,TRBJ2-2,NA,TRBV5-1,TGCGCCAGCAGCTTGGAGGGCACCGGGGAGCTGTTTTTT,CASSLEGTGELFF
NA,15,TRBJ1-4,TRBD1,TRBV7-2,TGTGCCAGCAGGCCTATTGGGCAGGGGGCTGAAAAACTGTTTTTT,CASRPIGQGAEKLFF
NA,15,TRBJ2-3,TRBD2,TRBV30,TGTGCCTGGGGCACTAGCGGGGGGGCGGCAGATACGCAGTATTTT,CAWGTSGGAADTQYF
NA,12,TRBJ1-2,NA,TRBV7-2,TGTGCCAGCAGCTTACCCCTCTATGGCTACACCTTC,CASSLPLYGYTF
NA,13,TRBJ1-2,NA,TRBV10-3,TGTGCCATCAGGGCGGGGGACGACTATGGCTACACCTTC,CAIRAGDDYGYTF
NA,15,TRBJ1-5,NA,TRBV4-2,TGTGCCAGCAGCCAAGGACAAGATAGCAATCAGCCCCAGCATTTT,CASSQGQDSNQPQHF
NA,11,TRBJ2-7,TRBD1,TRBV29-1,TGCAGCGGATTACAGGGGTTGGAGCAGTACTTC,CSGLQGLEQYF
NA,15,TRBJ1-1,TRBD1,TRBV7-9,TGTGCCAGCAGCTCGTGGGGACAGACGAACACTGAAGCTTTCTTT,CASSSWGQTNTEAFF
NA,15,TRBJ1-1,NA,TRBV7-9,TGTGCCAGCAGGCGACAGGACCTTCGGGACACTGAAGCTTTCTTT,CASRRQDLRDTEAFF
NA,12,TRBJ2-7,NA,TRBV30,TGTGCCTGGAAAACGGGGAAGGACGAGCAGTACTTC,CAWKTGKDEQYF
once,13,TRBJ1-1,NA,TRBV7-9,TGTGCCAGCAGCTTATCACAGAACACTGAAGCTTTCTTT,CASSLSQNTEAFF
NA,15,TRBJ2-7,NA,TRBV7-2,TGTGCCAGCAGCTTAGCGCCAGCCAGCTCCTACGAGCAGTACTTC,CASSLAPASSYEQYF